These T cell receptor beta chains were read from a single sample in a study of T cell responses to AZD1222 COVID-19 vaccine. Assay used: immunoSEQ multiplex PCR; TCRdb lists only in-frame clones, some missing. The sample includes some 150,000 clones, about nine tenths of them seen just once. The sequencing used peripheral blood, collected 28 days after the second AZD1222 dose. The receptors stem from an adult who received the AZD1222 COVID-19 vaccine. CDR3s include the opening cysteine and the closing phenylalanine or tryptophan. A D gene is named only where the DNA matches it firmly. Clone size is given for some rows only: seen once, a few or many times, or a class if the clone is expanded.

j_call | cdr3_length | v_call | d_call | clone_size | cdr3_aa | cdr3_nt
TRBJ2-7 | 18 | TRBV11-2 | TRBD1 | . | CASSLLRRNQGAPYEQYF | TGTGCCAGCAGCCTCCTCCGCCGAAACCAGGGGGCCCCCTACGAGCAGTACTTC
TRBJ2-6 | 16 | TRBV20-1 | . | . | CSASRKSVSGANVLTF | TGCAGTGCTAGTCGAAAGTCAGTCTCCGGGGCCAACGTCCTGACTTTC
TRBJ2-7 | 14 | TRBV19 | . | . | CASSIEDGVREQYF | TGTGCCAGTAGTATAGAGGATGGGGTACGTGAGCAGTACTTC
TRBJ2-5 | 15 | TRBV7-3 | TRBD1 | . | CASSLTGTGEETQYF | TGTGCCAGCAGCTTAACTGGGACAGGAGAAGAGACCCAGTACTTC
TRBJ1-4 | 15 | TRBV13 | . | . | CASSLRADNNEKLFF | TGTGCCAGCAGCTTACGGGCGGACAACAATGAAAAACTGTTTTTT
TRBJ2-4 | 15 | TRBV5-5 | TRBD2 | . | CASSGRREATNIQYF | TGTGCCAGCAGCGGGCGGCGGGAGGCCACAAACATTCAGTACTTC
TRBJ2-4 | 17 | TRBV7-2 | TRBD1 | . | CASSLVGPGGTKNIQYF | TGTGCCAGCAGCTTAGTAGGTCCAGGGGGTACCAAAAACATTCAGTACTTC
TRBJ1-2 | 13 | TRBV12-3/TRBV12-4 | . | . | CASSFEGSYGYTF | TGTGCCAGCAGTTTCGAGGGAAGCTATGGCTACACCTTC
TRBJ2-7 | 13 | TRBV28 | TRBD1 | once | CAAEDRGRNEQYF | TGTGCCGCCGAGGACAGGGGGCGCAACGAGCAGTACTTC
TRBJ2-7 | 15 | TRBV11-2 | . | . | CASSHTLSVSYEQYF | TGTGCCAGCAGCCATACTCTTAGCGTCTCCTACGAGCAGTACTTC
TRBJ1-1 | 13 | TRBV4-1 | . | . | CASSQGTETEAFF | TGCGCCAGCAGCCAAGGGACAGAAACTGAAGCTTTCTTT
TRBJ1-2 | 17 | TRBV5-5 | . | . | CASSLRSAQGAYYGYTF | TGTGCCAGCAGCTTGAGGTCCGCCCAAGGGGCCTACTATGGCTACACCTTC
TRBJ2-6 | 22 | TRBV9 | . | . | CASSVGKSGTTTVGSGANVLTF | TGTGCCAGCAGCGTAGGGAAATCTGGGACGACTACCGTAGGGTCTGGGGCCAACGTCCTGACTTTC
TRBJ1-1 | 13 | TRBV27 | . | many | CASSTYQGAEAFF | TGTGCCAGCAGTACATATCAGGGAGCGGAAGCTTTCTTT
TRBJ2-2 | 16 | TRBV24-1 | TRBD2 | . | CATSETGLAVTGELFF | TGTGCCACCAGTGAGACGGGACTAGCGGTAACCGGGGAGCTGTTTTTT
TRBJ2-6 | 15 | TRBV20-1 | . | . | CSASPLGGRANVLTF | TGCAGTGCTAGTCCCCTAGGGGGGCGGGCCAACGTCCTGACTTTC
TRBJ1-2 | 12 | TRBV7-9 | . | . | CASSLDRDGYTF | TGTGCCAGCAGCTTAGACAGGGATGGCTACACCTTC
TRBJ1-2 | 14 | TRBV29-1 | . | once | CSVGFGQANYGYTF | TGCAGCGTTGGATTCGGCCAGGCGAACTATGGCTACACCTTC
TRBJ1-5 | 12 | TRBV6-5 | . | . | CASDFSNQPQHF | TGTGCCAGCGACTTCAGCAATCAGCCCCAGCATTTT
TRBJ1-1 | 16 | TRBV18 | TRBD1 | . | CASSQGTGLGGTEAFF | TGTGCCAGCTCACAAGGGACAGGGCTTGGCGGCACTGAAGCTTTCTTT
TRBJ2-2 | 14 | TRBV4-2 | . | . | CASSQDFAPGELFF | TGTGCCAGCAGCCAAGATTTCGCCCCCGGGGAGCTGTTTTTT
TRBJ1-1 | 14 | TRBV7-3 | . | . | CASSLSGMNTEAFF | TGTGCCAGCAGCTTGTCAGGGATGAACACTGAAGCTTTCTTT
TRBJ1-2 | 11 | TRBV10-3 | . | once | CAIGGFDGYTF | TGTGCCATCGGGGGCTTTGATGGCTACACCTTC
TRBJ2-7 | 14 | TRBV28 | . | . | CASIPPGESYEQYF | TGTGCGAGCATCCCGCCGGGAGAATCCTACGAGCAGTACTTC
TRBJ1-5 | 15 | TRBV7-2 | . | . | CASSPRPNSNQPQHF | TGTGCCAGCAGCCCACGACCCAATAGCAATCAGCCCCAGCATTTT
TRBJ2-2 | 15 | TRBV7-3 | . | . | CASSLTFSTHGELFF | TGTGCCAGCAGCTTAACGTTCAGTACCCACGGGGAGCTGTTTTTT
TRBJ1-1 | 14 | TRBV13 | . | . | CASSLYRGSTEAFF | TGTGCCAGCAGCTTATATCGGGGGAGCACTGAAGCTTTCTTT
TRBJ2-7 | 12 | TRBV6-2/TRBV6-3 | TRBD1 | once | CASSLQGSEQYF | TGTGCCAGCAGCCTACAGGGGAGCGAGCAGTACTTC